This T cell receptor beta chain derives from a study of shared clonotypes between healthy human individuals. Whole-study context: CD4 naive cells filled three plates per donor, CD4 memory three, CD8 naive two and CD8 memory one. General observations from the study: Compared with memory subsets, naive subsets generally had larger estimated richness.

Between the trimmed V and J ends, which lost 5 bases and 5 bases, there was a span of 10 bases. Looked up from germline, CDR1 is SGHAT and CDR2 is FQNNGV. The CDR3 length is 12 residues. Remarks on this clone: The antigen remains unidentified.

Sequencing used immunoSEQ multiplex PCR; TCRdb keeps in-frame clones, though not all of them. The top ten hold 0.13% of the sample, which has roughly 2 million clones, roughly 96% seen once. The sequenced sample consisted of naive CD4+ T cells sorted from blood. As for subset: CD45RA+ positively selected. This clonotype was obtained from a man between 18 and 35 years old in good health. The gene calls are TRBV11-2 and TRBJ2-7, with D perhaps TRBD1 or TRBD2 (5 bases each). The DNA of the CDR3 is TGTGCCAGCAGCCAGGGAGTCGACGAGCAGTACTTC. Protein product: CASSQGVDEQYF.